This entry lists 23 T cell receptor beta chains sequenced from one sample in a study of shared clonotypes between healthy human individuals. Generated by immunoSEQ multiplex PCR, the TCRdb table keeps only in-frame clones and is missing some. This table holds roughly 2.2 million clones, just over 90% found once. Sequenced material: naive CD4+ T cells from PBMCs. As for subset: CD45RA+ positively selected. Receptor source: a man younger than 30 in good health. Some clones in this sample may be carry-over from other donors' samples.

The rearrangement uses TRBV28 and TRBJ2-5; 12 nucleotides line up with TRBD1. V lost 6 bases, J lost 1 base, and 12 bases stayed unmatched. The germline V gene encodes CDR1 MDHEN and CDR2 SYDVKM. CDR3 length: 18 amino acids. This CDR3 is CASSPILPGQGAQETQYF. The CDR3 DNA follows: TGTGCCAGCAGCCCTATACTCCCGGGACAGGGGGCCCAAGAGACCCAGTACTTC.

This CDR3 is CASSPGGDEQYF. CDR3 bases: TGCGCCAGCAGCCCCGGGGGGGACGAGCAGTACTTC. The chain uses TRBV5-1 and TRBJ2-7; 8 bases map to TRBD2. Trimming took 4 bases from V and 5 from J; bases not matched to a gene: 2. Germline CDR1 reads SGHRS; CDR2 reads YFSETQ. This CDR3 comprises 12 residues.

CDR3 bases: TGTGCCAGCAGCGTCACTAGCGGGAGTGACAGTCGGTACTTC. The encoded protein is CASSVTSGSDSRYF. This chain links TRBV9 with TRBJ2-5; TRBD2 aligns across 11 bases. Germline CDR1 and CDR2: SGDLS and YYNGEE. V trimming: 2 bases; J trimming: 13 bases; junction bases outside the gene matches: 10. This CDR3 is 14 amino acids long. Full variable domain (missing parts from reference TRBV9 and TRBJ2-5): DSGVTQTPKHLITATGQRVTLRCSPRSGDLSVYWYQQSLDQGLQFLIQYYNGEERAKGNILERFSAQQFPDLHSELNLSSLELGDSALYFCASSVTSGSDSRYFGPGTRLLVL.

This clone was seen a single time. The V call is TRBV15, the J call TRBJ2-1; D perhaps matches TRBD1 (6 bases). The germline CDR1 and CDR2 sequences are LNHNV and YYDKDF (reference sequence). The CDR3 loop spans 14 amino acids. V dropped 1 base and J dropped 4 bases, with 8 bases sitting between them. The chain's CDR3 is CATSRGTVYNEQFF. The DNA of the CDR3 is TGTGCCACCAGCAGAGGGACAGTGTACAATGAGCAGTTCTTC. Using reference TRBV15 and TRBJ2-1 for the parts outside the CDR3, the full variable domain is DAMVIQNPRYQVTQFGKPVTLSCSQTLNHNVMYWYQQKSSQAPKLLFHYYDKDFNNEADTPDNFQSRRPNTSFCFLDIRSPGLGDTAMYLCATSRGTVYNEQFFGPGTRLTVL.

Concerning this clone itself: Additional DNA sequences in this sample encode the identical CDR3. The chain links TRBV5-1 to TRBJ1-3; D not certain. Germline V lookup: CDR1 SGHRS, CDR2 YFSETQ. Trimming removed 0 bases from V and 4 bases from J, with 8 bases in between. This CDR3 comprises 14 residues. DNA of the CDR3: TGCGCCAGCAGCTTGGCGGGTTTAGGAAACACCATATATTTT. Translated: CASSLAGLGNTIYF.

A single count supports this clone. CDR3 in amino acids: CASSLRLQPQHF. DNA of the CDR3: TGTGCCAGCAGCCTGAGACTGCAGCCCCAGCATTTT. The chain uses TRBV5-6 and TRBJ1-5; D is ambiguous. The V gene's germline CDR1 is SGHDT and CDR2 YYEEEE. The CDR3 contains 12 residues. V gave up 4 bases and J gave up 7 bases, with 9 bases separating them. The variable domain in full, completed from reference TRBV5-6 and TRBJ1-5, reads DAGVTQSPTHLIKTRGQQVTLRCSPKSGHDTVSWYQQALGQGPQFIFQYYEEEERQRGNFPDRFSGHQFPNYSSELNVNALLLGDSALYLCASSLRLQPQHFGDGTRLSIL.

In this sample, this clone turned up once. This chain uses TRBV7-9 with TRBJ2-3; 13 bases line up with TRBD2. CDR3 length: 16 amino acids. Germline V gene data show CDR1 as SEHNR and CDR2 as FQNEAQ (reference sequence). After removal of 5 bases from V and 4 bases from J, the junction contained 6 bases not matched to a gene. CDR3 sequence (DNA): TGTGCCAGCAGCGATAGGACTAGCGGGAGACCAGATACGCAGTATTTT. Its translation is CASSDRTSGRPDTQYF. The variable domain in full, completed from reference TRBV7-9 and TRBJ2-3, reads DTGVSQNPRHKITKRGQNVTFRCDPISEHNRLYWYRQTLGQGPEFLTYFQNEAQLEKSRLLSDRFSAERPKGSFSTLEIQRTEQGDSAMYLCASSDRTSGRPDTQYFGPGTRLTVL.

This rearrangement joins TRBV5-1 to TRBJ1-1; D might be TRBD1 (5 bases). This CDR3 has 17 amino acids. With 0 bases removed from V and 3 bases from J, the gap between germline ends came to 18 bases. The germline gives CDR1 SGHRS, CDR2 YFSETQ. The CDR3 DNA reads as TGCGCCAGCAGCTTGGTTAGGGGCCCGGTAGTGGACACTGAAGCTTTCTTT. Translated: CASSLVRGPVVDTEAFF.

The CDR3, as DNA: TGTGCCAGTAGTATAGTTGGGCAGGGCACTGAAGCTTTCTTT. Translating it yields CASSIVGQGTEAFF. The genes are TRBV19 and TRBJ1-1, with D possibly TRBD1 on 5 matching bases. Deletions cut 1 base from V and 4 bases from J, with 10 bases between. Per germline, CDR1 LNHDA and CDR2 SQIVND (reference sequence). The CDR3 runs 14 residues.

The CDR3, as DNA: TGTGCCACCACAACGGGCTACGAGCAGTACTTC. The encoded protein is CATTTGYEQYF. The rearrangement joins TRBV10-3 to TRBJ2-7; D not resolved. The CDR3 runs to 11 residues. V gave up 10 bases and J gave up 3 bases, with 10 bases separating them. Germline values: CDR1 ENHRY, CDR2 SYGVKD.

This sequence joins TRBV5-4 and TRBJ2-7, with 8 bases that match TRBD1. From germline, CDR1 is SGHNT and CDR2 YYREEE (reference sequence). The CDR3 runs to 14 residues. The J segment lost 1 base and the V segment lost 3 bases, leaving 3 bases of the junction unmatched. The CDR3 region is CASSSTGVSYEQYF. In nucleotides, the CDR3 is TGTGCCAGCAGCTCGACAGGGGTTTCCTACGAGCAGTACTTC.

The chain combines TRBV25-1 with TRBJ2-1; no reliable D call. V lost 4 bases and J 2 bases, leaving 12 bases between the germline ends. This CDR3 is built from 15 residues. Germline V gene sequence: CDR1 MGHDK, CDR2 SYGVNS. CDR3 loop: CASSVSAGAYNEQFF. CDR3 coding DNA: TGTGCCAGCAGTGTCTCGGCAGGCGCCTACAATGAGCAGTTCTTC.

The chain is built from TRBV5-6 and TRBJ1-6; 8 positions match TRBD1. The germline V gene encodes CDR1 SGHDT and CDR2 YYEEEE. The length of the CDR3 is 14 residues. After removal of 3 bases from V and 9 bases from J, the junction contained 5 bases not matched to a gene. The CDR3 protein is CASSSDRGGSPLHF. The CDR3 DNA is TGTGCCAGCAGCTCTGACAGGGGCGGTTCACCCCTCCACTTT.

The chain couples TRBV28 to TRBJ1-4; possibly TRBD1 for D (6 bases). Trimming removed 7 bases at V and 5 bases at J, with 11 bases between. The CDR3 covers 13 residues. Germline V gene lookup returns CDR1 MDHEN and CDR2 SYDVKM. The CDR3 DNA reads TGTGCCAGCAAGGACAGCTCGAATGAAAAACTGTTTTTT. This codes for CASKDSSNEKLFF.

V gene TRBV7-3 combines with J gene TRBJ2-1; the match to TRBD2 covers 8 bases. Germline CDR1 reads SGHTA; CDR2 reads FQGTGA. The CDR3 is 16 amino acids. J lost 7 bases, V lost 2 bases, and 10 bases had no gene match. The CDR3 here is CASSLPPRTSQNEQFF. The CDR3 nucleotides read TGTGCCAGCAGCTTACCCCCCCGGACTAGCCAAAATGAGCAGTTCTTC.

For this clone: One end of the junction fails to match germline, which may point to a read error. The J gene is TRBJ2-1, the V gene TRBV5-4; TRBD1 matches 7 bases. The CDR3 extends over 14 amino acids. Germline CDR1 and CDR2: SGHNT and YYREEE (reference sequence). CDR3 loop: CASSLGTAYSEQFF. The DNA of the CDR3 is TGTGCCAGCAGCCTTGGGACAGCTTACAGTGAGCAGTTCTTC. Supplemented by reference TRBV5-4 and TRBJ2-1, the full variable domain reads ETGVTQSPTHLIKTRGQQVTLRCSSQSGHNTVSWYQQALGQGPQFIFQYYREEENGRGNFPPRFSGLQFPNYSSELNVNALELDDSALYLCASSLGTAYSEQFFGPGTRLTVL.

This sequence joins TRBV25-1 and TRBJ2-5, with TRBD1 as a possible D gene (6 bases). CDR3 length equals 16 residues. Per the germline V gene, CDR1 is MGHDK and CDR2 is SYGVNS. The V gene lost 5 bases and the J gene lost 5 bases, with 21 bases spanning the gap. CDR3 DNA sequence: TGTGCCAGCAGTCGAGGTAACAGGGTATTTTCGGAGACCCAGTACTTC. Translated: CASSRGNRVFSETQYF.

The chain couples TRBV7-2 to TRBJ2-5; 8 bases map to TRBD1. The V and J ends lost 5 bases and 4 bases, in that order; junction bases with no gene match: 12. CDR1 is SGHTA and CDR2 is FQGNSA in the germline V gene. This CDR3 has 16 residues. The CDR3 protein is CASSPRGDRLGETQYF. The CDR3 DNA reads TGTGCCAGCAGCCCAAGGGGGGACAGGTTGGGAGAGACCCAGTACTTC.

The J gene is TRBJ2-3, the V gene TRBV11-1; no definite D call. This CDR3 has 14 amino acids. The germline gives CDR1 SGHAT, CDR2 FQDESV (reference sequence). V was pared by 5 bases and J by 3 bases, with 12 bases between. The CDR3 reads CASSLTSGTDTQYF. The CDR3, as DNA: TGTGCCAGCAGCCTCACCTCTGGGACAGATACGCAGTATTTT. The variable domain in full, with the rest retrieved from reference TRBV11-1 and TRBJ2-3, is EAEVAQSPRYKITEKSQAVAFWCDPISGHATLYWYRQILGQGPELLVQFQDESVVDDSQLPKDRFSAERLKGVDSTLKIQPAELGDSAMYLCASSLTSGTDTQYFGPGTRLTVL.

The CDR3 protein is CASDRDTTNYGYTF. The CDR3 DNA follows: TGTGCCAGCGATCGGGACACGACTAACTATGGCTACACCTTC. V usage is TRBV28 and J usage is TRBJ1-2, with a tentative D call TRBD1 (6 bases). This CDR3 has 14 residues. The germline gives CDR1 MDHEN, CDR2 SYDVKM. Trimming took off 8 bases at V and 0 bases at J, with 13 bases between the two ends.

This chain connects TRBV5-8 to TRBJ2-3; D unclear. Germline V gives CDR1 SGHTS, CDR2 YDEGEE. There are 15 residues in the CDR3. Deletions cut 0 bases from V and 1 base from J, with 9 bases between. In DNA, the CDR3 is TGTGCCAGCAGCTTGGGTCTCGCACGCACAGATACGCAGTATTTT. Protein: CASSLGLARTDTQYF.

The genes are TRBV7-2 and TRBJ2-7; D is uncertain. The germline V gene encodes CDR1 SGHTA and CDR2 FQGNSA. This CDR3 comprises 14 residues. Trimming cost V 3 bases and J 2 bases, with 11 bases left between them. The CDR3 nucleotides are TGTGCCAGCAGCTTTTTGCTGGCCCCCTACGAGCAGTACTTC. It yields the protein CASSFLLAPYEQYF.

This clone was picked up one time. V is TRBV7-3 and J is TRBJ2-3; 10 bases fit TRBD2. The CDR3 extends over 15 amino acids. V lost 5 bases, J lost 0 bases, and 2 bases stayed unmatched. Germline assignment: CDR1 SGHTA and CDR2 FQGTGA. CDR3 nucleotides: TGTGCCAGCAGCGCGGGACTAGCGAGCACAGATACGCAGTATTTT. As protein: CASSAGLASTDTQYF.